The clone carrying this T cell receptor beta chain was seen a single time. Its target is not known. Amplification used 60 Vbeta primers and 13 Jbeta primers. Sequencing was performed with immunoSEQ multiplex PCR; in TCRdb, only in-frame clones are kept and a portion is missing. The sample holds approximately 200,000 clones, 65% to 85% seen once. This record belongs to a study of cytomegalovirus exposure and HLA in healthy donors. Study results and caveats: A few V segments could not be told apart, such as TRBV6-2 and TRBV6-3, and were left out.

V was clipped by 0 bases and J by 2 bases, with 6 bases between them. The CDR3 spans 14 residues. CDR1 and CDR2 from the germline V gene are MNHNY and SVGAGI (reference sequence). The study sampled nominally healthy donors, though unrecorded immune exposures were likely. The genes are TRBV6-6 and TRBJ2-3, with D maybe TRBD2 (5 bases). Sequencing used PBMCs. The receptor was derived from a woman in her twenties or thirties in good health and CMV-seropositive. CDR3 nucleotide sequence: TGTGCCAGCAGTTACTCGAGGGCCACAGATACGCAGTATTTT. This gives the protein CASSYSRATDTQYF.